One sample yielded the 14 T cell receptor beta chains listed below, sequenced in a study of regulatory T cells in long-lasting Graves disease. Time point denoted: persistent/refractory GD, antithyroid drugs over 5 years with positive TRAb. Following extraction of RNA from PBMCs, that RNA was used to make the TCR library. Libraries of TCR beta came from iRepertoire HTBI primers plus Arm-PCR of CDR3 regions. TCRdb itself ran the multiplex PCR reads through MiXCR, one entry per CDR3 protein. The sample carries about 660,000 distinct CDR3 sequences, about 32% recorded once. The sample in question was peripheral blood mononuclear cells (PBMCs), obtained when the disease was refractory, from a patient treated with antithyroid drugs. The receptors originated from a female donor with Graves disease.

The chain is built from TRBV5-1 and TRBJ2-7, with 7 bases that match TRBD2. This CDR3 spans 15 amino acids. CDR1 and CDR2 from the germline V gene are SGHRS and YFSETQ. The junction had 11 bases not matched to a gene; V was cut back by 2 bases and J by 6 bases. CDR3 residues: CASSFLGLGYTEQYF. The CDR3 coding sequence is TGCGCCAGCAGCTTCCTTGGACTAGGATACACCGAGCAGTACTTC.

This clonotype turned up a few times. The genes are TRBV10-3 and TRBJ1-2; D is uncertain. This CDR3 comprises 13 residues. CDR1 and CDR2 from the germline V gene are ENHRY and SYGVKD. V lost 6 bases and J 2 bases, leaving 10 bases between the germline ends. CDR3 region: CAIRETENYGYTF. In nucleotides, the CDR3 is TGTGCCATCAGGGAAACGGAAAACTATGGCTACACCTTC.

V and J are TRBV12-3 or TRBV12-4 and TRBJ1-2; D remains unclear. Trimming cost V 6 bases and J 0 bases, with 14 bases left between them. The CDR3 extends over 15 amino acids. CDR3 sequence reads: CASSQDRQSNYGYTF. The CDR3 DNA reads TGTGCCAGCAGCCAAGATCGGCAGTCTAACTATGGCTACACCTTC.

This clonotype was counted once. The chain combines TRBV9 with TRBJ2-1; 7 bases are a match to TRBD2. Germline V gene sequence: CDR1 SGDLS, CDR2 YYNGEE. This CDR3 region has 15 residues. The ends lost 2 bases at V and 5 bases at J; junction bases unmatched: 7. The CDR3 is CASSVARTRDNEQFF. DNA for the CDR3: TGTGCCAGCAGCGTCGCAAGGACTAGGGACAATGAGCAGTTCTTC.

This clonotype was recorded once. This may come from a read error, since a much larger clone is one base off. The chain is built from TRBV28 and TRBJ1-2, with 7 bases lining up with TRBD1. Germline V gene sequence: CDR1 MDHEN, CDR2 SYDVKM. The CDR3 length is 14 residues. J was trimmed by 8 bases and V by 6 bases; bases with no gene match: 12. CDR3 DNA sequence: TGTGCCAGCAGACCAGGGACAGCGCCACTCGGCTACACCTTC. Protein sequence: CASRPGTAPLGYTF.

About this clonotype: This is likely a read error, given that the CDR3 carries no conserved phenylalanine or tryptophan at its end. In DNA form, the CDR3 reads TGTGCCAGCAGCTTTGATAGGCCGTCCAACGAGCAGTACCTC. This sequence encodes CASSFDRPSNEQYL. This chain connects TRBV7-9 to TRBJ2-7; no clear D. Trimming took 3 bases from V and 5 from J, leaving 14 bases between them. Germline assignment: CDR1 SEHNR and CDR2 FQNEAQ (reference sequence). The CDR3 extends over 14 amino acids.

This clonotype was seen a handful of times. V gene TRBV20-1 combines with J gene TRBJ1-1; 9 bases are a match to TRBD1. Looked up from germline, CDR1 is DFQATT and CDR2 is SNEGSKA (reference sequence). This CDR3 comprises 15 residues. Trimming took 0 bases from V and 1 from J; bases not matched to a gene: 3. Here the CDR3 DNA reads TGCAGTGCTAGAGAAAGGACAGGGGAGAACACTGAAGCTTTCTTT. Amino acids: CSARERTGENTEAFF.

The chain uses TRBV29-1 and TRBJ1-1; maybe TRBD1 (6 bases). V shed 2 bases and J shed 5 bases, with 18 bases lying between them. Per germline, CDR1 SQVTM and CDR2 ANQGSEA. The CDR3 contains 15 residues. In DNA form, the CDR3 reads TGCAGCGTTGAACACGATTTGGGGACACCTACTGAAGCTTTCTTT. This translates into CSVEHDLGTPTEAFF.

This clonotype was seen repeatedly, ten times or more. CDR3: CSARGLAGSSYEQYF. CDR3 bases: TGCAGTGCTAGGGGACTAGCTGGGAGCTCCTACGAGCAGTACTTC. This chain links TRBV20-1 with TRBJ2-7, with TRBD2 identical over 9 bases. The germline CDR1 and CDR2 sequences are DFQATT and SNEGSKA (reference sequence). This CDR3 is built from 15 residues. Trimming at V came to 3 bases and at J to 0 bases, leaving 6 bases not matched to a gene.

This clonotype was seen only a few times. The rearrangement uses TRBV12-3 or TRBV12-4 and TRBJ1-1, with D maybe TRBD1 (6 bases). The CDR3 consists of 12 residues. The V gene lost 10 bases and the J gene lost 4 bases, with 13 bases spanning the gap. The DNA for the CDR3 is TGTGCCACCAGGGGAGATGGCACTGAAGCTTTCTTT. Protein sequence: CATRGDGTEAFF.

The rearrangement uses TRBV5-1 and TRBJ1-5; 8 nucleotides agree with TRBD1. V gave up 5 bases and J gave up 0 bases; unmatched junction bases: 22. The CDR3 length is 21 residues. Germline V lookup: CDR1 SGHRS, CDR2 YFSETQ. The CDR3 sequence is CASSRYPRGRGLKTSNQPQHF. The CDR3 DNA is TGCGCCAGCAGTCGTTACCCCAGGGGGCGCGGGCTAAAAACTAGCAATCAGCCCCAGCATTTT.

The DNA for the CDR3 is TGTGCCATCAGTGAGTCCAACGAAAACACTGAAGCTTTCTTT. It encodes CAISESNENTEAFF. The rearrangement uses TRBV10-3 and TRBJ1-1, with D uncertain. CDR1 ENHRY and CDR2 SYGVKD come from the germline V gene. Trimming cost V 0 bases and J 2 bases, with 7 bases left between them. This CDR3 is built from 14 residues.

The chain is built from TRBV10-3 and TRBJ1-5; 7 nucleotides line up with TRBD1. Losses at the gene ends were 3 bases for V and 6 bases for J; bases not matched to a gene: 5. CDR1 and CDR2 (germline): ENHRY, SYGVKD. The CDR3 totals 14 residues. The CDR3 protein is CAISDTGEGQPQHF. In DNA form, the CDR3 reads TGTGCCATCAGTGATACAGGGGAAGGTCAGCCCCAGCATTTT.

The V gene is TRBV5-1, the J gene TRBJ2-6; either TRBD1 or TRBD2 may supply D (5 bases each). The length of the CDR3 is 17 residues. V dropped 0 bases and J dropped 0 bases, with 10 bases sitting between them. Per germline, CDR1 SGHRS and CDR2 YFSETQ. DNA of the CDR3: TGCGCCAGCAGCTTGGAGTCAGGGACCTCTGGGGCCAACGTCCTGACTTTC. This codes for CASSLESGTSGANVLTF.